These 28 T cell receptor beta chains were all obtained from the same sample, sequenced in a study of T cells expressing NK-cell markers. Following a re-call of the 5' RACE reads, TCRdb has one entry per CDR3 protein and lacks DNA. This table holds 500,000 or so distinct CDR3 sequences. The sequencing sample was made of blood T cells: a sorted CD56 or NKG2C T cell subset, CD4+ or CD8+ T cells, or bulk PBMC T cells (not recorded which). Receptors originate from a man between 18 and 29 years old in good health.

CDR3 amino acids: CASSANLGPTDTQYF. The genes are TRBV25-1 and TRBJ2-3; TCRdb gives TRBD1 as the D gene, but with no DNA this cannot be confirmed. Germline V gives CDR1 MGHDK, CDR2 SYGVNS. The CDR3 has 15 residues.

The chain couples TRBV10-1 to TRBJ2-6. Germline CDR1 is WNHNN and CDR2 is SYGVQD (reference sequence). The CDR3 consists of 15 residues. CDR3 in amino acids: CASSESGVGANVLTF.

The chain combines TRBV24-1 with TRBJ2-3. CDR1 KGHDR and CDR2 SFDVKD come from the germline V gene. This CDR3 comprises 13 residues. CDR3 amino acids: CATRPKDTDTQYF.

This rearrangement joins TRBV9 to TRBJ1-1; TCRdb reports TRBD1, a call that lacks DNA to check it against. This CDR3 comprises 15 residues. Germline values: CDR1 SGDLS, CDR2 YYNGEE. The CDR3 reads CASSPIPGWDTEAFF.

This chain connects TRBV4-2 to TRBJ2-2; absent DNA, TCRdb's TRBD2 call cannot be checked. The CDR3 totals 17 residues. Germline CDR1 and CDR2: LGHNA and YNFKEQ. Here the CDR3 reads CASSQDRLAGGSGELFF.

This chain connects TRBV4-1 to TRBJ2-1; TCRdb indicates TRBD2, and absent DNA this call remains unverified. From germline, CDR1 is MGHRA and CDR2 YSYEKL. CDR3 length: 12 amino acids. The CDR3 protein is CASSQFLGGEFF.

The chain carries TRBV7-2 and TRBJ1-5. This CDR3 has 13 amino acids. Germline lookup yields CDR1 SGHTA and CDR2 FQGNSA. CDR3 in amino acids: CASSVQRGQPQHF. The variable domain in full, completed from reference TRBV7-2 and TRBJ1-5, reads GAGVSQSPSNKVTEKGKDVELRCDPISGHTALYWYRQSLGQGLEFLIYFQGNSAPDKSGLPSDRFSAERTGGSVSTLTIQRTQQEDSAVYLCASSVQRGQPQHFGDGTRLSIL.

The gene calls are TRBV12-3 or TRBV12-4 and TRBJ2-5; TCRdb indicates TRBD1, and absent DNA this call remains unverified. CDR3 length: 14 residues. This CDR3 is CASVPRRTGETQYF.

CDR3 loop: CASTGESRAEKLFF. The rearrangement joins TRBV7-9 to TRBJ1-4; TCRdb's assignment of TRBD1 cannot be checked, as there is no DNA. The CDR3 runs to 14 residues. Germline CDR1 and CDR2: SEHNR and FQNEAQ (reference sequence).

V is TRBV24-1 and J is TRBJ2-1; TCRdb calls TRBD2, which cannot be checked without DNA. The CDR3 length is 17 residues. CDR1 is KGHDR and CDR2 is SFDVKD in the germline V gene. The CDR3 here is CATSDQDQPRGYNEQFF.

This chain joins TRBV7-8 and TRBJ2-2. This CDR3 region has 16 residues. The germline CDR1 and CDR2 sequences are SGHVS and FQNEAQ. CDR3 sequence reads: CASSLGAREIFGELFF.

V and J are TRBV10-3 and TRBJ1-5; TCRdb selects TRBD1, and the lack of DNA leaves this call unchecked. The CDR3 runs to 14 residues. Germline CDR1 is ENHRY and CDR2 is SYGVKD. CDR3 protein: CAISEQGADQPQHF.

The chain couples TRBV18 to TRBJ2-2; TCRdb designates TRBD2, a call that cannot be tested without DNA. Looked up from germline, CDR1 is KGHSH and CDR2 is LQKENI. There are 16 residues in the CDR3. The CDR3 loop reads CASSQSSSGRTGELFF.

CDR3 sequence reads: CASSPRLRDRVSNQPQHF. The chain links TRBV18 to TRBJ1-5; the D call from TCRdb, TRBD1, cannot be confirmed without DNA. CDR3 length equals 18 residues. The germline V gene encodes CDR1 KGHSH and CDR2 LQKENI.

The genes are TRBV5-5 and TRBJ1-1; the D gene TCRdb calls, TRBD1, cannot be checked with no DNA. The germline V gene encodes CDR1 SGHKS and CDR2 YYEKEE (reference sequence). The CDR3 sequence is 16 residues long. The CDR3 loop reads CASSSGTGRWGTEAFF.

V gene TRBV29-1 combines with J gene TRBJ1-5; TCRdb selects TRBD1, and the lack of DNA leaves this call unchecked. The CDR3 is made up of 14 amino acids. Germline-derived CDR1 and CDR2 are SQVTM and ANQGSEA. CDR3: CSVVDRGLDQPQHF.

The chain combines TRBV6-2 or TRBV6-3 with TRBJ2-5; TCRdb proposes TRBD2, but this gene call is untestable without DNA. Per the germline V gene, CDR1 is MNHEY and CDR2 is SVGEGT. The CDR3 is 20 amino acids. Here the CDR3 reads CASSYGGTSGREVPRETQYF.

The V gene is TRBV12-3 or TRBV12-4, the J gene TRBJ2-7. The CDR3 length is 15 residues. CDR3 sequence reads: CASSFSAKTAYEQYF.

This sequence joins TRBV24-1 and TRBJ2-5; TCRdb's D gene call, TRBD2, goes unchecked for lack of DNA. The CDR3 loop spans 13 amino acids. Germline assignment: CDR1 KGHDR and CDR2 SFDVKD. CDR3 protein: CATSGAGRETQYF.

The chain is built from TRBV4-1 and TRBJ2-5. The CDR3 has 15 residues. Looked up from germline, CDR1 is MGHRA and CDR2 is YSYEKL. Here the CDR3 reads CASSQVFQVEETQYF.

The V call is TRBV12-3 or TRBV12-4, the J call TRBJ2-1; TCRdb outputs TRBD2, but without DNA this stays unchecked. The CDR3 contains 14 residues. This chain's CDR3 is CALRREGRYNEQFF.

The rearrangement joins TRBV10-3 to TRBJ1-5; TCRdb's D call of TRBD1 is untestable without DNA. Per germline, CDR1 ENHRY and CDR2 SYGVKD. The CDR3 consists of 13 residues. This CDR3 reads CATGTAHNQPQHF.

The CDR3: CAWATGGYSNQPQHF. This rearrangement joins TRBV30 to TRBJ1-5; with no DNA, the TCRdb D assignment of TRBD1 cannot be verified. This CDR3 has 15 amino acids. From germline, CDR1 is GTSNPN and CDR2 SVGIG (reference sequence).

V is TRBV5-5 and J is TRBJ2-2. The CDR3 sequence is 15 residues long. Germline V gene sequence: CDR1 SGHKS, CDR2 YYEKEE (reference sequence). The CDR3 spells CASSLARRRPGELFF.

The chain uses TRBV11-2 and TRBJ2-2; TCRdb's D gene call, TRBD2, goes unchecked for lack of DNA. CDR1 is SGHAT, CDR2 FQNNGV, per germline. The CDR3 has 15 amino acids. The CDR3 here is CASSPGLDRTGELFF.

V and J are TRBV29-1 and TRBJ2-2. CDR1 SQVTM and CDR2 ANQGSEA come from the germline V gene. This CDR3 contains 13 residues. CDR3 amino acids: CSVARQYTGELFF.

This chain uses TRBV27 with TRBJ2-1; absent DNA, TCRdb's TRBD2 call cannot be checked. The CDR3 covers 12 residues. From germline, CDR1 is MNHEY and CDR2 SMNVEV (reference sequence). The CDR3 reads CATLLGPNEQFF.

V is TRBV4-1 and J is TRBJ2-3; TCRdb lists TRBD1, though no DNA is available to test this call. Germline V gene lookup returns CDR1 MGHRA and CDR2 YSYEKL. This CDR3 is 18 amino acids long. The CDR3 sequence: CASSNPRGSGTSTDTQYF.